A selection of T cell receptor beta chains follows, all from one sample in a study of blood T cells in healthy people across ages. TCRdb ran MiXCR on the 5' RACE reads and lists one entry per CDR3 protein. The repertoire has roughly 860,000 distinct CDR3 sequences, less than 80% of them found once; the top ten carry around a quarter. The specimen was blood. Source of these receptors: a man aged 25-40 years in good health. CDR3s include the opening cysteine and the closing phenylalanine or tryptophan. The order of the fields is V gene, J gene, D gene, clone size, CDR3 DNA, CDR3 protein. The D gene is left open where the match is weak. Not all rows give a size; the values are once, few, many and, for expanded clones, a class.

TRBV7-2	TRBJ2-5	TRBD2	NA	TGTGCCAGCAGCCCCTTTGGGAGGGAAGAGACCCAGTACTTC	CASSPFGREETQYF
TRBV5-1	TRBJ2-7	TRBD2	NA	TGCGCCAGCAATCGGGGAGGGGTTGCCGAGCAGTACTTC	CASNRGGVAEQYF
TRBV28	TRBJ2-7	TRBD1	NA	TGTGCCGGCAGTTCGCAGGGACAGCTAAGCTACGAGCAGTACTTC	CAGSSQGQLSYEQYF
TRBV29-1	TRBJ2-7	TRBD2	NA	TGCAGCGTTGTGCGGGGGGCTTCCTACGAGCAGTACTTC	CSVVRGASYEQYF
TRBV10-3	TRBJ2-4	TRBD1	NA	TGTGCCATCAGTGAGTCGTCCGGACAGGGAGCCAAAAACATTCAGTACTTC	CAISESSGQGAKNIQYF
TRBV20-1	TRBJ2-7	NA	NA	TGCAGTGCTAGCCCTAGGGCAGGAACCTACGAGCAGTACTTC	CSASPRAGTYEQYF
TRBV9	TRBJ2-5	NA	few	TGTGCCAGCAGCGTAGCTACGCATAAAGAGACCCAGTACTTC	CASSVATHKETQYF
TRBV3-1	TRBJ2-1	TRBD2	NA	TGTGCCAGCAGCCAAGTCCCCCCATTAGCGGGGGGCCAAAATGAGCAGTTCTTC	CASSQVPPLAGGQNEQFF
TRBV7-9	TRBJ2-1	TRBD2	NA	TGTGCAGCGGGGAGCGGGAGGTTTTCCTACAATGAGCAGTTCTTC	CAAGSGRFSYNEQFF
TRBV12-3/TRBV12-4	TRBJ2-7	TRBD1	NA	TGTGCCAGCAGTCGGAGCTACACAGGGGTCGAGTACTTC	CASSRSYTGVEYF
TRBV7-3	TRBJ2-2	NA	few	TGTGCCAGCAGCTTAAATCCGGGGGAGACCACCGGGGAGCTGTTTTTT	CASSLNPGETTGELFF
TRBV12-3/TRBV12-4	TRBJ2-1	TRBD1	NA	TGTGCCAGCAGTTTCGGGACCGGGACAGGGTCGCGGGGTGAGCAGTTCTTC	CASSFGTGTGSRGEQFF
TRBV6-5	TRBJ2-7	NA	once	TGTGCCAGCAGCCGCCGGGACACCGGGGGTGAGCAGTACTTC	CASSRRDTGGEQYF
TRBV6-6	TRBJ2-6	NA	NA	TGTGCCACAGCTTCAGGGGCCAACGTCCTGACTTTC	CATASGANVLTF
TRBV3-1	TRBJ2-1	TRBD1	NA	TGTGCCAGCAGAAATCAGGGGGTGGGGAATGAGCAGTTCTTC	CASRNQGVGNEQFF
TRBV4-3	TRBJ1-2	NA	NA	TGCGCCAGCAGCCAAGCCCCGGACAGCGACTATGGCTACACCTTC	CASSQAPDSDYGYTF
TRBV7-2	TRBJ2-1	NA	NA	TGTGCCAGCAGCCGGGTTAGCGGAAGAACGTACAATGAGCAGTTCTTC	CASSRVSGRTYNEQFF
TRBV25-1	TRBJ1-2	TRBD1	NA	TGTGCCAGCAGTGGACAGGGGTTTAACTATGGCTACACCTTC	CASSGQGFNYGYTF
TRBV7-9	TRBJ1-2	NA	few	TGTGCCAGCAGCTCCGGTGCGGTTAACTATGGCTACACCTTC	CASSSGAVNYGYTF
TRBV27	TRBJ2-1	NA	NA	TGTGCCAGCCGACAGAACTCCTACAATGAGCAGTTCTTC	CASRQNSYNEQFF
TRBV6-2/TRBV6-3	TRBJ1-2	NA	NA	TGTGCCAGCACCCAAAAGTACGGCGTCTATGGCGACACCTTC	CASTQKYGVYGDTF
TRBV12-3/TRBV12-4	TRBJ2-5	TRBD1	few	TGTGCCAGCACGCCGGGACAGGGGTTTGAGACCCAGTACTTC	CASTPGQGFETQYF
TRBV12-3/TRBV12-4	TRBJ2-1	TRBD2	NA	TGTGCCAGCGCCCGGGGGGATAGGGAGCAGTTCTTC	CASARGDREQFF